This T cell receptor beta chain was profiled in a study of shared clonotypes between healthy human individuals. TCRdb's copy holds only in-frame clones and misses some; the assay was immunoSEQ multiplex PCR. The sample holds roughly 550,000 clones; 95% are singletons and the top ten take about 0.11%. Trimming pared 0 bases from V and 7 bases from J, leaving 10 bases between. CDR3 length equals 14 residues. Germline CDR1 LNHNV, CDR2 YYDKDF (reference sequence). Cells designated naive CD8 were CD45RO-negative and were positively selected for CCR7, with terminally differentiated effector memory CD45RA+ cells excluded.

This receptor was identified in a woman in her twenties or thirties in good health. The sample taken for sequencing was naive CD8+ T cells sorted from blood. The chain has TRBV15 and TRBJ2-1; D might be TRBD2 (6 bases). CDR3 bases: TGTGCCACCAGCAGAGATTCGAGCGGGAATGAGCAGTTCTTC. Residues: CATSRDSSGNEQFF.